The clone carrying this TCR beta chain was counted only a few times. Its antigen is undetermined. The record originates from a study of CD8+CD57+ T cells in acquired aplastic anemia. For the study at large: The sorted CD4+ and CD8+ cells yielded an average about 3.5 ug of DNA. Among healthy donors, CD4+ cells averaged around 10 million reads. Findings and caveats of the study: Patients and controls shared twenty-nine CD8+ CDR3 sequences.

TCR beta VDJ and CDR3 were profiled, and genomic DNA was the template. TCRdb ran MiXCR on the reads and lists one entry per CDR3 protein. The sample has roughly 50,000 distinct CDR3 sequences; about two thirds are singletons. The V gene's germline CDR1 is SNHLY and CDR2 FYNNEI. V was cut by 8 bases and J by 5 bases, with 6 bases left in between. The CDR3 has 10 residues. The chain joins TRBV2 to TRBJ1-1; no clear D. This TCR was sampled from a human donor in good health, serving as a control. Sample: sorted CD4+, CD8+, or CD8+CD57+ T cells (not recorded which) from PBMCs. CDR3 nucleotide sequence: TGTGCCAGCGCTTTTACTGAAGCTTTCTTT. Translating gives CASAFTEAFF. The full variable domain, completed using reference TRBV2 and TRBJ1-1, is EPEVTQTPSHQVTQMGQEVILRCVPISNHLYFYWYRQILGQKVEFLVSFYNNEISEKSEIFDDQFSVERPDGSNFTLKIRSTKLEDSAMYFCASAFTEAFFGQGTRLTVV.